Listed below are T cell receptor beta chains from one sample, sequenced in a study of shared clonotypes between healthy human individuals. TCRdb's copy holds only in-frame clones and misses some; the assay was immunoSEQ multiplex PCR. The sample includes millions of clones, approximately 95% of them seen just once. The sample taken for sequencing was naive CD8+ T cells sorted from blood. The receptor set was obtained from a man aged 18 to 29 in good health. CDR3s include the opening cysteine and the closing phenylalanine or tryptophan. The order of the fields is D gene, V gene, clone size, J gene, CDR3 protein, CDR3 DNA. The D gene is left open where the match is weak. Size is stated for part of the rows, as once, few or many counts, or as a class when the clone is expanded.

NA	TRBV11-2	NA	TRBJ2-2	CASSLIIGVLGELFF	TGTGCCAGCAGCTTAATTATAGGAGTTTTGGGGGAGCTGTTTTTT
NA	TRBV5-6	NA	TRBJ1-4	CASSLMARDPTHEKLFF	TGTGCCAGCAGCTTGATGGCCAGGGACCCAACCCACGAAAAACTGTTTTTT
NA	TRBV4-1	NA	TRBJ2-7	CASSPTGWADYEQYF	TGCGCCAGCAGTCCCACAGGGTGGGCCGACTACGAGCAGTACTTC
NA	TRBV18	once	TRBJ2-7	CASSPGRASYEQYF	TGTGCCAGCTCACCAGGGAGAGCTTCCTACGAGCAGTACTTC
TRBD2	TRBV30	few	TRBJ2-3	CAWNRASGPDTQYF	TGTGCCTGGAATAGGGCTAGCGGGCCAGATACGCAGTATTTT
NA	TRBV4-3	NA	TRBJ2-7	CASSQVQGYEQYF	TGCGCCAGCAGCCAAGTTCAGGGGTACGAGCAGTACTTC
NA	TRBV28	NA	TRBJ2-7	CASRDRENYEQYF	TGTGCCAGCAGGGACAGAGAAAATTACGAGCAGTACTTC
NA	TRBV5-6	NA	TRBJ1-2	CASSWNREGDYGYTF	TGTGCCAGCAGCTGGAACAGGGAAGGGGACTATGGCTACACCTTC
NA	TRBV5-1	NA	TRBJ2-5	CASSLQPRYGGQETQYF	TGCGCCAGCAGCTTACAACCTAGATATGGAGGGCAAGAGACCCAGTACTTC
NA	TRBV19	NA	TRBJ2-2	CASIGVSTNTGELFF	TGTGCCAGTATAGGCGTCAGCACGAACACCGGGGAGCTGTTTTTT
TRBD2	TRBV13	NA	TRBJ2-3	CASSVGLAGLTDTQYF	TGTGCCAGCAGCGTCGGACTAGCGGGGCTTACAGATACGCAGTATTTT
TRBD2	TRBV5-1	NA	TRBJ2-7	CASSPGSGIFYYEQYF	TGCGCCAGCAGCCCGGGTAGCGGGATTTTCTACTACGAGCAGTACTTC
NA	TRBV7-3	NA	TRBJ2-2	CASSLGGNTGELFF	TGTGCCAGCAGCTTAGGGGGAAACACCGGGGAGCTGTTTTTT
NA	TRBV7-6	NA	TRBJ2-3	CASSLGVGGTDTQYF	TGTGCCAGCAGCTTAGGGGTGGGCGGCACAGATACGCAGTATTTT
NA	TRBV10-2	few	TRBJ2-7	CASSEWGPSYEQYF	TGCGCCAGCAGTGAGTGGGGGCCCTCCTACGAGCAGTACTTC
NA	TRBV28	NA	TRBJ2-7	CASSSPGARVEQYF	TGTGCCAGCAGTTCCCCAGGGGCCCGGGTGGAGCAGTACTTC
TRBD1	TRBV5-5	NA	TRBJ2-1	CASSLFPGQAYNEQFF	TGTGCCAGCAGCTTATTCCCGGGACAGGCCTACAATGAGCAGTTCTTC
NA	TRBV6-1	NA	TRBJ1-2	CASSDIGGLNYGYTF	TGTGCCAGCAGTGACATCGGGGGCCTAAACTATGGCTACACCTTC
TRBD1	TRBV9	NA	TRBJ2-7	CASSAPGQPGEQYF	TGTGCCAGCAGCGCGCCGGGACAGCCGGGAGAGCAGTACTTC
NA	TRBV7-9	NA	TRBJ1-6	CASSSSRGSGYNSPLHF	TGTGCCAGCAGCTCCTCCCGGGGGAGTGGTTATAATTCACCCCTCCACTTT
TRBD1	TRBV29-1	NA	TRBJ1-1	CSAVQGEAEAFF	TGCAGCGCTGTACAGGGGGAAGCTGAAGCTTTCTTT
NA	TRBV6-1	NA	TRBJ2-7	CASSESTEQYF	TGTGCCAGCAGTGAATCGACCGAGCAGTACTTC
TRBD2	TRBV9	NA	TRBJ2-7	CASSAHLAGGNEQYF	TGTGCCAGCAGCGCCCATTTAGCGGGAGGGAACGAGCAGTACTTC
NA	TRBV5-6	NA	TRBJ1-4	CASSPGTGEKLFF	TGTGCCAGCAGCCCAGGAACGGGTGAAAAACTGTTTTTT
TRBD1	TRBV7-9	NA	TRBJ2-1	CASSLGIPTGDSYNEQFF	TGTGCCAGCAGCTTAGGAATCCCTACAGGGGACTCCTACAATGAGCAGTTCTTC
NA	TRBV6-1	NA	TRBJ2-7	CASSNGLGITYEQYF	TGTGCCAGCAGCAACGGGCTCGGAATCACCTACGAGCAGTACTTC
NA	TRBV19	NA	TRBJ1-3	CASCQLRSGNTIYF	TGTGCCAGTTGTCAGCTCCGCTCTGGAAACACCATATATTTT
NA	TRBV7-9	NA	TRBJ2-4	CASSTSEENIQYF	TGTGCCAGCAGCACCTCGGAGGAAAACATTCAGTACTTC